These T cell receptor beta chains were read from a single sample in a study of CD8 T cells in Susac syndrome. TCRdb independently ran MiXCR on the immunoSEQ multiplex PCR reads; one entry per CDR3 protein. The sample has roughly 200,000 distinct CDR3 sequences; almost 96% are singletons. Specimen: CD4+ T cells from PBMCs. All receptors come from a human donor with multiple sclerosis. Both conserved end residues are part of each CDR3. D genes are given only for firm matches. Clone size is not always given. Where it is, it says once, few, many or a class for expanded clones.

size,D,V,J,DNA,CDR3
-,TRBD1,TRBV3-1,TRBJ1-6,TGTGCCAGCAGCCAAGAACCCGGGACAGGGGTATCACCCCTCCACTTT,CASSQEPGTGVSPLHF
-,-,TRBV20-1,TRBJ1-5,TGCAGTGCTAGAAGCCAGGGACATCAGCCCCAGCATTTT,CSARSQGHQPQHF
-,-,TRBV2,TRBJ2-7,TGTGCCAGCAGTGAACAGGGCCAGGGCGAGCAGTACTTC,CASSEQGQGEQYF
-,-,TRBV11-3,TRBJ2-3,TGTGCCAGCAGCTTAGTTTTGGGGGATACGCAGTATTTT,CASSLVLGDTQYF
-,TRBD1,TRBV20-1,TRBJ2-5,TGCAGTGCTCGGGACAGGCCTTCCCAAGAGACCCAGTACTTC,CSARDRPSQETQYF
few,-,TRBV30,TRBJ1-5,TGTGCCTGGAGTGGACAAGCAGGACAGCCCCAGCATTTT,CAWSGQAGQPQHF
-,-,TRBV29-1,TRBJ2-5,TGCTCGATAGAGCGCTCAGAAGAGACCCAGTACTTC,CSIERSEETQYF
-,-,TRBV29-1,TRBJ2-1,TGCAGCGTTGATGTCGGGGGCAATGAGCAGTTCTTC,CSVDVGGNEQFF
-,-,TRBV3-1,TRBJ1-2,TGTGCCAGCAGCCGGCCGACAGTAAACTATGGCTACACCTTC,CASSRPTVNYGYTF
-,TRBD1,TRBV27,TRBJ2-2,TGTGCCAGCAGTTTATCCCCAGGGGGCTATGTCGGGGAGCTGTTTTTT,CASSLSPGGYVGELFF
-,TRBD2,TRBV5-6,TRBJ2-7,TGTGCCAGCAGCTTGGTGGCCGGGACTAGCGGGACCTACGAGCAGTACTTC,CASSLVAGTSGTYEQYF
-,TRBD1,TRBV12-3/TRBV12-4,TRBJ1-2,TGTGCCAGCAGTTTAGCGCTCGGCAGGGGGGAGAACTATGGCTACACCTTC,CASSLALGRGENYGYTF
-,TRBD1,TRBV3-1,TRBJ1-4,TGTGCCAGCAGCCAATGGACAGGGAGGAATGAAAAACTGTTTTTT,CASSQWTGRNEKLFF
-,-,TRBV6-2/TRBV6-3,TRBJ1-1,TGTGCCAGCAGTTACTCGATGTCGGGGAGAGAAGCTTTCTTT,CASSYSMSGREAFF
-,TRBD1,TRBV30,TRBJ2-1,TGTGCCTGGAGTGTACAGGGGCTTGAGTCCTACAATGAGCAGTTCTTC,CAWSVQGLESYNEQFF
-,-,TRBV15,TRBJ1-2,TGTGCCACCAGCACGCCTGGCCAGGACTATGGCTACACCTTC,CATSTPGQDYGYTF
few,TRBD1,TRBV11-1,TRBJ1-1,TGTGCCAGCAGCTTAGTAAGGGGGCTGAACACTGAAGCTTTCTTT,CASSLVRGLNTEAFF
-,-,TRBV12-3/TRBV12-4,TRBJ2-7,TGTGCCAGCAGCCCGACAGGAGCCCTCTCCTACGAGCAGTACTTC,CASSPTGALSYEQYF